A single T cell receptor beta chain is shown here with its context. The validation cohort, a group of more than 95 subjects, included the donors and was separate from the roughly 620-subject first cohort. The sample comes from a study of cytomegalovirus exposure and HLA in healthy donors. V lost 5 bases and J lost 6, with 10 bases in between. Germline CDR1 DFQATT, CDR2 SNEGSKA (reference sequence). The CDR3 totals 11 residues. Sequencing used immunoSEQ multiplex PCR; TCRdb keeps in-frame clones, though not all of them. The data contain over 200,000 clones, less than 85% of them singletons. The chain combines TRBV20-1 with TRBJ1-2; D uncertain. The receptor's source is a woman between 18 and 29 years old in good health and CMV-seronegative. The material sequenced was PBMCs. CDR3 loop: CSAGKNDGYTF. The CDR3 nucleotides read TGCAGTGCTGGAAAGAATGATGGCTACACCTTC.